Listed below are T cell receptor beta chains from one sample, sequenced in a study of blood T cell repertoires in COVID-19. Here immunoSEQ multiplex PCR was the method, and the copy in TCRdb shows in-frame clones only, minus some. The sample lists approximately 74,000 clones; around four fifths were seen once. The sequencing input was peripheral blood. All receptors derive from a man between 70 and 80 years old with acute or convalescent COVID-19. CDR3s include the opening cysteine and the closing phenylalanine or tryptophan. D genes are given only for firm matches. Size values are once, few and many counts, or a class for expanded clones, and some rows have none.

>TRBD2|13|TRBJ2-1|TRBV7-3|-
CASSLREANEQFF
TGTGCCAGCAGCTTGCGGGAGGCCAATGAGCAGTTCTTC
>-|14|TRBJ1-6|TRBV19|-
CASSYREYNSPLHF
TGTGCCAGTAGTTACCGGGAGTATAATTCACCCCTCCACTTT
>-|12|TRBJ2-5|TRBV6-1|-
CASSEFPGHGYF
TGTGCCAGCAGTGAGTTCCCGGGACACGGGTACTTC
>-|15|TRBJ2-3|TRBV5-3|-
CARSKDSPSTDTQYF
TGTGCCAGAAGCAAAGACAGCCCTAGCACAGATACGCAGTATTTT
>TRBD1|13|TRBJ1-1|TRBV11-3|-
CASSFRTGTEAFF
TGTGCCAGCAGCTTCCGGACAGGCACTGAAGCTTTCTTT
>-|15|TRBJ1-1|TRBV6-5|-
CASSRSLGGATEAFF
TGTGCCAGCTCGAGGTCTCTAGGGGGAGCAACTGAAGCTTTCTTT
>TRBD2|15|TRBJ2-2|TRBV5-8|once
CASSRRGANTGELFF
TGTGCCAGCAGTAGGCGGGGGGCGAACACCGGGGAGCTGTTTTTT
>-|15|TRBJ2-5|TRBV29-1|-
CSVGVRRANQETQYF
TGCAGCGTTGGGGTGAGGCGGGCCAACCAAGAGACCCAGTACTTC
>TRBD2|17|TRBJ2-7|TRBV30|-
CAWSAPPSGSRTYEQYF
TGTGCCTGGAGTGCCCCCCCAAGCGGGAGCAGGACCTACGAGCAGTACTTC
>-|15|TRBJ1-5|TRBV6-2/TRBV6-3|-
CASSYGRNYNQPQHF
TGTGCCAGCAGTTACGGCAGAAACTATAATCAGCCCCAGCATTTT
>-|14|TRBJ2-5|TRBV15|once
CATTPAGRGETQYF
TGTGCCACCACCCCAGCTGGGAGGGGGGAGACCCAGTACTTC
>TRBD1|15|TRBJ2-5|TRBV11-2|-
CASRPTGGGRETQYF
TGTGCCAGCAGGCCCACAGGGGGCGGTAGAGAGACCCAGTACTTC
>-|13|TRBJ2-5|TRBV12-3/TRBV12-4|once
CASSWGGAETQYF
TGTGCCAGCAGTTGGGGGGGCGCGGAGACCCAGTACTTC
>TRBD2|16|TRBJ2-1|TRBV24-1|-
CATSDWGLAGGDEQFF
TGTGCCACCAGTGATTGGGGACTAGCGGGAGGGGATGAGCAGTTCTTC
>TRBD2|16|TRBJ2-3|TRBV25-1|-
CASSEFFSGVTDTQYF
TGTGCCAGCAGTGAATTTTTTAGCGGGGTTACAGATACGCAGTATTTT
>-|12|TRBJ1-6|TRBV12-3/TRBV12-4|-
CASSARNSPLHF
TGTGCCAGCAGTGCCAGAAATTCACCCCTCCACTTT
>TRBD2|20|TRBJ2-1|TRBV9|-
CASSVEGPGLLAGGYNEQFF
TGTGCCAGCAGCGTAGAAGGGCCGGGGCTCCTAGCGGGAGGCTACAATGAGCAGTTCTTC
>TRBD1|13|TRBJ1-5|TRBV6-5|-
CASRGQGHQPQHF
TGTGCCTCCCGGGGACAGGGACATCAGCCCCAGCATTTT
>-|13|TRBJ2-6|TRBV10-2|-
CASRSSGANVLTF
TGCGCCAGTCGGAGCTCTGGGGCCAACGTCCTGACTTTC
>-|16|TRBJ1-2|TRBV14|-
CASSQDLGGMYYGYTF
TGTGCCAGCAGCCAAGATCTCGGGGGGATGTACTATGGCTACACCTTC